The clone carrying this TCR beta chain came up many times. These data are taken from a study of regulatory T cells in long-lasting Graves disease. Germline assignment: CDR1 MNHEY and CDR2 SMNVEV (reference sequence). Trimming left V 4 bases short and J 5 bases short, with 11 bases between. The CDR3 extends over 14 amino acids. The TCR beta library used iRepertoire HTBI primers with Arm-PCR amplification of CDR3. TCRdb itself ran the multiplex PCR reads through MiXCR, one entry per CDR3 protein. The table has about 540,000 distinct CDR3 sequences, approximately 13% seen once; the top ten hold about 9.1%. The time point is: newly diagnosed GD, antithyroid drugs for less than 3 months. Construction of the TCR library relied on RNA isolated from PBMCs. These data were also reused for a study on T cells in Graves' hyperthyroidism and ophthalmopathy.

The material sequenced was peripheral blood mononuclear cells (PBMCs), taken at new diagnosis, from a patient treated with antithyroid drugs. The chain is built from TRBV27 and TRBJ2-2; D is possibly TRBD2 (5 bases). The origin of this receptor is a man younger than 45 with Graves disease. CDR3 DNA sequence: TGTGCCAGCAGTTCTACCGGGGATACCGGGGAGCTGTTTTTT. This translates into CASSSTGDTGELFF.